This paragraph reports one T cell receptor (beta chain). The antigen remains unidentified. This record comes from a study of T cell responses to AZD1222 COVID-19 vaccine. Sequencing was performed with immunoSEQ multiplex PCR; in TCRdb, only in-frame clones are kept and a portion is missing. The sample yields about 120,000 clones, 91% seen once. Notes on the study in general: Spike was spanned by vaccine-associated CD4 TCRs, with dominance at 160-218 and 743-854. The study found Spike-specific TCR breadth and depth rose after two AZD1222 doses.

CDR3 size: 14 residues. From germline, CDR1 is KGHDR and CDR2 SFDVKD. With 0 bases removed from V and 8 bases from J, the gap between germline ends came to 10 bases. The origin of this receptor is an adult in good health. Sequencing was performed on peripheral blood, taken on day 0 of AZD1222 vaccination. The rearrangement links TRBV24-1 to TRBJ2-1; unclear D gene. The CDR3 DNA follows: TGTGCCACCAGTGATTTGCGACCCAGCCATGAGCAGTTCTTC. This gives the protein CATSDLRPSHEQFF.